A selection of T cell receptor beta chains follows, all from one sample in a study of blood T cell repertoires in COVID-19. This table comes from immunoSEQ multiplex PCR, and its TCRdb copy is limited to in-frame clones, with some not included. The sample contains some 170,000 clones, 93% of which appear only once. Input material: peripheral blood. These receptors were obtained from a woman aged 55-70 years with COVID-19, enrolled during active disease. CDR3s include the opening cysteine and the closing phenylalanine or tryptophan. The order of the fields is clone size, D gene, V gene, CDR3 length, J gene, CDR3 DNA, CDR3 protein. D genes are given only for firm matches. Clone size, where shown, is once, few, many, or a class for clones that have expanded.

>.|.|TRBV3-1/TRBV3-2|14|TRBJ2-7
TGTGCCAGCAGCCAAGTTCTCTCTGCCTACGAGCAGTACTTC
CASSQVLSAYEQYF
>.|.|TRBV4-1|15|TRBJ2-5
TGCGCCAGCAGCCCCTCAGGCCGCCCCCAAGAGACCCAGTACTTC
CASSPSGRPQETQYF
>.|TRBD1|TRBV15|18|TRBJ2-1
TGTGCCACCAGCAGAAGACAGGTCCGGACAGGACCCCACAATGAGCAGTTCTTC
CATSRRQVRTGPHNEQFF
>.|.|TRBV7-2|14|TRBJ2-7
TGTGCCAGCAGCTCTCAGGGTTTCACCTACGAGCAGTACTTC
CASSSQGFTYEQYF
>.|.|TRBV9|16|TRBJ1-3
TGTGCCAGCAGCCCGCAAGCAGGGGTCTCTGGAAACACCATATATTTT
CASSPQAGVSGNTIYF
>.|.|TRBV15|16|TRBJ1-2
TGTGCCACCAGCAGAGATCGGTGGGGAGCAGCCTATGGCTACACCTTC
CATSRDRWGAAYGYTF
>.|TRBD2|TRBV11-2|19|TRBJ2-7
TGTGCCAGCAGCTCGTCGGGACTAGCGGGGCCCGAGGCGGGCTACGAGCAGTACTTC
CASSSSGLAGPEAGYEQYF
>.|.|TRBV19|12|TRBJ1-1
TGTGCCAGTAGTTTCAGAGGGACTGAAGCTTTCTTT
CASSFRGTEAFF
>.|TRBD1|TRBV5-1|16|TRBJ1-1
TGCGCCAGCAGCTATCAAACAGGGGGAGCGAACACTGAAGCTTTCTTT
CASSYQTGGANTEAFF
>once|TRBD1|TRBV6-5|14|TRBJ1-6
TGTGCCAGCAGCCTGGACAGGGTAAATTCACCCCTCCACTTT
CASSLDRVNSPLHF
>.|.|TRBV27|14|TRBJ1-1
TGTGCCAGCAGGATGAGGCCCATGAACACTGAAGCTTTCTTT
CASRMRPMNTEAFF
>.|.|TRBV5-8|16|TRBJ1-6
TGTGCCAGCAGCCGAGGGACTTTCCCAATGGCTTCACCCCTCCACTTT
CASSRGTFPMASPLHF
>.|TRBD1|TRBV19|15|TRBJ2-7
TGTGCCAGTAGTATAGAAGGGACAGGGTACTACGAGCAGTACTTC
CASSIEGTGYYEQYF
>.|TRBD2|TRBV9|13|TRBJ2-1
TGTGCCAGCACCCGGACTAGCGGGGTTGAGCAGTTCTTC
CASTRTSGVEQFF
>.|.|TRBV9|14|TRBJ2-2
TGTGCCAGCAGCACCCCCCACGGGACCGGGGAGCTGTTTTTT
CASSTPHGTGELFF
>.|.|TRBV12-2|15|TRBJ1-3
TGTGCAAGTCGCGTACAACCGGGACATGGGAACACCATATATTTT
CASRVQPGHGNTIYF
>.|.|TRBV6-5|12|TRBJ1-2
TGTGCCAGCTCACAGGGTCACTATGGCTACACCTTC
CASSQGHYGYTF
>.|TRBD1|TRBV5-1|15|TRBJ1-2
TGCGCCAGCAAACCACGCACAGGGGGCACCCTAGGCTACACCTTC
CASKPRTGGTLGYTF
>once|.|TRBV5-4|14|TRBJ1-1
TGTGCCAGCAGCTTGTGGGCAGGGATGGCTGAAGCTTTCTTT
CASSLWAGMAEAFF
>.|.|TRBV3-1/TRBV3-2|15|TRBJ2-1
TGTGCCAGCAGCCAAACCTCGGGGGTTTACAATGAGCAGTTCTTC
CASSQTSGVYNEQFF
>.|.|TRBV5-4|14|TRBJ2-3
TGTGCCAGCAGCTTTGCAGGGGAGGGAGATACGCAGTATTTT
CASSFAGEGDTQYF
>.|TRBD2|TRBV6-4|15|TRBJ2-7
TGTGCCAGCAGTGAGGAGGTAGCGGGGCCCTACGAGCAGTACTTC
CASSEEVAGPYEQYF
>.|TRBD1|TRBV6-5|12|TRBJ2-5
TGTGCCAGCAGCGGGGACAGCCGAGCCCAGTACTTC
CASSGDSRAQYF
>.|.|TRBV10-3|16|TRBJ1-6
TGTGCCATCAGGAAACAGGAAAACTCCTATAATTCACCCCTCCACTTT
CAIRKQENSYNSPLHF
>.|.|TRBV7-8|16|TRBJ1-6
TGTGCCAGCAGCACCTGGGGGAGGCCCTATAATTCACCCCTCCACTTT
CASSTWGRPYNSPLHF
>.|.|TRBV4-2|15|TRBJ2-7
TGTGCCAGCAGCCAAGCATTGGCCAGGGAGGACGAGCAGTACTTC
CASSQALAREDEQYF
>.|TRBD2|TRBV25-1|16|TRBJ2-5
TGTGCCAGCAGTGATGGGTTCCGACTAGCACAAGAGACCCAGTACTTC
CASSDGFRLAQETQYF
>few|.|TRBV6-5|14|TRBJ1-1
TGTGCCAGCAGTTTGGACAGAGTGAACACTGAAGCTTTCTTT
CASSLDRVNTEAFF
>.|TRBD1|TRBV29-1|12|TRBJ2-3
TGCAGCCTCGACAGGGGGACAGATACGCAGTATTTT
CSLDRGTDTQYF
>.|.|TRBV9|15|TRBJ2-2
TGTGCCAGCAGCGGGGGAGGCATTAACACCGGGGAGCTGTTTTTT
CASSGGGINTGELFF
>.|.|TRBV7-9|14|TRBJ1-1
TGTGCCAGCAGCCGGCTAAAGGGGGACACTGAAGCTTTCTTT
CASSRLKGDTEAFF